In its sample, the clone carrying this T cell receptor (beta chain) was seen a few times. This record belongs to a study of T cell repertoires in cytomegalovirus infection. Study details: The public TCR beta signatures pointed to both CMV infection and matching HLA type.

In germline, CDR1 is SEHNR, CDR2 FQNEAQ (reference sequence). This CDR3 is 17 amino acids long. Trimming removed 4 bases at V and 2 bases at J, with 18 bases between. TCRdb ran MiXCR on the reads and lists one entry per CDR3 protein. The repertoire consists of about 740,000 distinct CDR3 sequences, with about a third occurring once and the leading ten covering more than 2.5%. Sequencing was done on a sample of PBMCs. The chain recombines TRBV7-9 with TRBJ2-1; D perhaps matches TRBD1 (7 bases). The receptor was isolated from a human donor in good health (CMV status not recorded). Some clones in this sample may be carry-over from other donors' samples. The CDR3 region is CASSSTSQGVAYNEQFF. The CDR3 DNA is TGTGCCAGCAGCTCAACTAGCCAGGGGGTCGCCTACAATGAGCAGTTCTTC.